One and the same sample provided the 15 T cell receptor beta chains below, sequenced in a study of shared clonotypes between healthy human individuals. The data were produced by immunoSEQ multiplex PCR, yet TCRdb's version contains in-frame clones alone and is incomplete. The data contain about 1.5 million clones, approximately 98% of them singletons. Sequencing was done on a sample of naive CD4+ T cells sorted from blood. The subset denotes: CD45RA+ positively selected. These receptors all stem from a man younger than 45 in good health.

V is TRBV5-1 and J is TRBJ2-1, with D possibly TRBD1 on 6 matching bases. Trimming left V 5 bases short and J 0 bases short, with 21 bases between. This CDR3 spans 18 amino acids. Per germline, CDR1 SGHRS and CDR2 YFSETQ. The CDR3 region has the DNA TGCGCCAGCAGTACGGGACAAGGGGTATTCAGCTCCTACAATGAGCAGTTCTTC. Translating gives CASSTGQGVFSSYNEQFF.

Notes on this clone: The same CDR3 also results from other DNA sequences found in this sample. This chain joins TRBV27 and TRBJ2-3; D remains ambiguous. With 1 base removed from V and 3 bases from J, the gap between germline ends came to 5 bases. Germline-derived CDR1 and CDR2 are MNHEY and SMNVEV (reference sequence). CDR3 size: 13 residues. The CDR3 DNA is TGTGCCAGCAGTTTATGGGCTACAGATACGCAGTATTTT. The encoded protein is CASSLWATDTQYF.

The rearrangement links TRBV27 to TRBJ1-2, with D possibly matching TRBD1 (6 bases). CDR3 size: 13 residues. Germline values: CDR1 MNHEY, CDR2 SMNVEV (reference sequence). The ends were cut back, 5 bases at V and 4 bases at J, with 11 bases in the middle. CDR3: CASSKGGSYGYTF. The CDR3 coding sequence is TGTGCCAGCAGTAAAGGGGGTTCCTATGGCTACACCTTC.

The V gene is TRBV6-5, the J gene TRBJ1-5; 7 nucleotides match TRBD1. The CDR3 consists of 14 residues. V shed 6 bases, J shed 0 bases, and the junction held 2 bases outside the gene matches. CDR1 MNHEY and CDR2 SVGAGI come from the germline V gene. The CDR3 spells CASSDRASNQPQHF. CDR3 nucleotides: TGTGCCAGCAGCGACAGGGCTAGCAATCAGCCCCAGCATTTT.

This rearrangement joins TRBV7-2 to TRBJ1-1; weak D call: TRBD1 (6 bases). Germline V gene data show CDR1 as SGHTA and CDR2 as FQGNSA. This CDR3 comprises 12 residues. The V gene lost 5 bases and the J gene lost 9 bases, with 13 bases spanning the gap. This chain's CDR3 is CASSRDTSKAFF. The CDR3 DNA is TGTGCCAGCAGCCGGGACACGAGTAAAGCTTTCTTT.

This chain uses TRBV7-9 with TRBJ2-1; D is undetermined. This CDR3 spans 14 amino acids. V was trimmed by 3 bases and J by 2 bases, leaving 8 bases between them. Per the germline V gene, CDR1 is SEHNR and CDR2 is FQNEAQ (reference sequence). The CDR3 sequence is CASSFRAPYNEQFF. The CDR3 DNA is TGTGCCAGCAGCTTTAGGGCTCCCTACAATGAGCAGTTCTTC. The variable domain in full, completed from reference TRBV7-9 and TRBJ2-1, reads DTGVSQNPRHKITKRGQNVTFRCDPISEHNRLYWYRQTLGQGPEFLTYFQNEAQLEKSRLLSDRFSAERPKGSFSTLEIQRTEQGDSAMYLCASSFRAPYNEQFFGPGTRLTVL.

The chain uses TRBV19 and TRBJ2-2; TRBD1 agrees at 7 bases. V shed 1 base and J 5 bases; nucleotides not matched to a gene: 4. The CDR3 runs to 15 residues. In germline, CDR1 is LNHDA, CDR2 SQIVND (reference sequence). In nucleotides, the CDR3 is TGTGCCAGTAGTATAGGGGACAGACCTACCGGGGAGCTGTTTTTT. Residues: CASSIGDRPTGELFF.

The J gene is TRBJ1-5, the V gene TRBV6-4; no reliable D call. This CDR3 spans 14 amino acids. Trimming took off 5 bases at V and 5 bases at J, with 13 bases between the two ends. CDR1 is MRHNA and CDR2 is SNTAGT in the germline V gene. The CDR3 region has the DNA TGTGCCAGCAGTCCCGGCGGCCGTTATCAGCCCCAGCATTTT. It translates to CASSPGGRYQPQHF.

The CDR3 bases are TGCGCCAGCAGTCCTCAGGGGGCGAACACCGGGGAGCTGTTTTTT. Translation gives CASSPQGANTGELFF. The chain carries TRBV5-1 and TRBJ2-2; 7 positions match TRBD1. Germline V gene data show CDR1 as SGHRS and CDR2 as YFSETQ. The CDR3 contains 15 residues. The ends lost 5 bases at V and 0 bases at J; junction bases unmatched: 4.

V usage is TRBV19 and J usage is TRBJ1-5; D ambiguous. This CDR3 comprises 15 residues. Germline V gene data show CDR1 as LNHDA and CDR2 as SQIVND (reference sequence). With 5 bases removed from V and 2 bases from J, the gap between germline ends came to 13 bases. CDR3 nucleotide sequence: TGTGCCAGTAGTTCCGCGGGTAGGGGCAATCAGCCCCAGCATTTT. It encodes CASSSAGRGNQPQHF.

In DNA, the CDR3 is TGTGCCAGCAGCGCCCCAGGGGCTAGAGCCTCCTACGAGCAGTACTTC. Translation gives CASSAPGARASYEQYF. The chain recombines TRBV5-4 with TRBJ2-7; D perhaps matches TRBD1 (6 bases). In germline, CDR1 is SGHNT, CDR2 YYREEE (reference sequence). V was pared by 4 bases and J by 0 bases, with 17 bases between. The CDR3 runs 16 residues.

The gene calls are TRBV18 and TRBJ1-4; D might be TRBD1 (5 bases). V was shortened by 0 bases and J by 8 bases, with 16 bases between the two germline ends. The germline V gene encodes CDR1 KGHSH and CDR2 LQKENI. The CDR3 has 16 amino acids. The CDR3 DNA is TGTGCCAGCTCACCACCGGGACTTTGGGGATTCGAAAAACTGTTTTTT. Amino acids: CASSPPGLWGFEKLFF.

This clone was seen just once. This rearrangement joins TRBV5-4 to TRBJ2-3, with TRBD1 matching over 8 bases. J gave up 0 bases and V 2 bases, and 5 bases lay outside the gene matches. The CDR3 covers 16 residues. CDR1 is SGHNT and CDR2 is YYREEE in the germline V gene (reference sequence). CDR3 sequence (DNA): TGTGCCAGCAGCTTTGGGACAGGTTTTAGCACAGATACGCAGTATTTT. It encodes CASSFGTGFSTDTQYF.

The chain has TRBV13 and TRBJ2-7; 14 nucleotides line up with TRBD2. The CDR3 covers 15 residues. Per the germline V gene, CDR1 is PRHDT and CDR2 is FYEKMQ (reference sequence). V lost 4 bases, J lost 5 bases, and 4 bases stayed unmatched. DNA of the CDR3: TGTGCCAGCAGCTACGGACTAGCGGGAGGCAACGAGCAGTACTTC. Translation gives CASSYGLAGGNEQYF.

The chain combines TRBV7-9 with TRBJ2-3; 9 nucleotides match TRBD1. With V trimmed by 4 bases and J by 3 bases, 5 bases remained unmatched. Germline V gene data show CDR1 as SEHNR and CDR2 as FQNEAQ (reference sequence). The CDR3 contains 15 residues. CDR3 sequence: CASSYRDRATDTQYF. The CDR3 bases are TGTGCCAGCAGCTACCGGGACAGGGCGACAGATACGCAGTATTTT.